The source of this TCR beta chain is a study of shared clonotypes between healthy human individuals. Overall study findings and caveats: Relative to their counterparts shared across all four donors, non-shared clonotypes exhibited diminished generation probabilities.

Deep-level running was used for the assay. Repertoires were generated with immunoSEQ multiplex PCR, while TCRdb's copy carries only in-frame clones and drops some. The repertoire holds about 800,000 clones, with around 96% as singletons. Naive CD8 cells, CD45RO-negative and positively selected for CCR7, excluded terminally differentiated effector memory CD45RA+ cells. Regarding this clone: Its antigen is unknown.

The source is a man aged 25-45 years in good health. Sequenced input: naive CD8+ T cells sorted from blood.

CDR3 residues: CASSPRTGGDFTEAFF. Here the CDR3 DNA reads TGTGCCAGCTCACCACGGACAGGGGGAGATTTCACTGAAGCTTTCTTT. The chain couples TRBV18 to TRBJ1-1; 10 nucleotides agree with TRBD1. Germline values: CDR1 KGHSH, CDR2 LQKENI. This CDR3 has 16 amino acids. J lost 4 bases, V lost 1 base, and 6 bases had no gene match.